This T cell receptor (beta chain) is drawn from a study of blood T cells in healthy people across ages. Study-wide results and limits: Across samples, TCR beta diversity tracked strongly with naive T cell percentage.

Sample-barcoded 5' priming and a J-beta primer mix drove a second PCR of about 6 to 12 cycles. Every sample returned 2.5 million or more CDR3-containing paired-end reads. A single record per CDR3 protein comes from TCRdb applying MiXCR to the 5' RACE reads. The profile shows about a million distinct CDR3 sequences, roughly half of them singletons. V lost 8 bases and J lost 1, with 14 bases in between. The germline V gene encodes CDR1 MNHEY and CDR2 SVGAGI. This CDR3 has 14 amino acids. Drawing of peripheral blood yielded ten milliliters from each donor. Each sample yielded at least 6.5 million isolated PBMCs. This clonotype was found once. Antigen: not known.

The TCR sequence derives from a woman aged 55-69 years in good health. Sequenced input: blood. The rearrangement uses TRBV6-5 and TRBJ1-1; tentative D call: TRBD1 (5 bases). The CDR3 loop reads CASSPWGGNTEAFF. In DNA form, the CDR3 reads TGTGCCAGCTCCCCTTGGGGGGGGAACACTGAAGCTTTCTTT.